This is a list of T cell receptor beta chains from one sample in a study of blood T cell repertoires in COVID-19. Measured with immunoSEQ multiplex PCR; TCRdb has only the in-frame clones, and not every one. The sample holds 150,000 or so clones, 82% seen once. The specimen sequenced was peripheral blood. All receptors come from a human donor with acute or convalescent COVID-19. The donor label of this sample is uncertain. Both conserved end residues are part of each CDR3. D genes are given only for firm matches. Size tells how often a clone was seen (once, few, many) or the class of an expanded clone, and some rows leave it out.

15,TRBJ1-6,TRBV6-6,.,.,TGTGCCAGTAGAGCCAACCAAGTATATAATTCACCCCTCCACTTT,CASRANQVYNSPLHF
13,TRBJ1-2,TRBV2,once,TRBD1,TGTGCCAGCGGGACAGGGCTCTTTGATGGCTACACCTTC,CASGTGLFDGYTF
19,TRBJ2-1,TRBV27,.,TRBD2,TGTGCCAGCAGTAGGAACCCGGGACTAGCGGGGAGAGATTCCAATGAGCAGTTCTTC,CASSRNPGLAGRDSNEQFF
16,TRBJ1-4,TRBV27,.,.,TGTGCCAGCAGTTTATCGGGGGGGGCTACTAATGAAAAACTGTTTTTT,CASSLSGGATNEKLFF
15,TRBJ2-6,TRBV5-1,.,.,TGCGCCAGCAGCTTGACGGGTACTGGGGCCAACGTCCTGACTTTC,CASSLTGTGANVLTF
15,TRBJ1-5,TRBV5-6,.,.,TGTGCCAGCAGCTTGGCAGGAAGTCGGAACCAGCCCCAGCATTTT,CASSLAGSRNQPQHF
14,TRBJ1-2,TRBV5-1,.,TRBD1,TGCGCCAGCAGCTGGGCGGGACAGGACTATGGCTACACCTTC,CASSWAGQDYGYTF
11,TRBJ1-1,TRBV7-9,.,TRBD1,TGTGCCAGCAGCAACAGGGGTGAAGCTTTCTTT,CASSNRGEAFF
15,TRBJ1-1,TRBV5-1,.,.,TGCGCCAGCAGCTTTTTGGGGCTCGACAACACTGAAGCTTTCTTT,CASSFLGLDNTEAFF
17,TRBJ1-2,TRBV10-3,once,.,TGTGCCATCAGTGAGTCGACAAGGTATTCAGCTAACTATGGCTACACCTTC,CAISESTRYSANYGYTF
12,TRBJ2-1,TRBV5-5,.,.,TGTGCCAGCACCCGGGGCTACAATGAGCAGTTCTTC,CASTRGYNEQFF
16,TRBJ1-2,TRBV19,.,TRBD1,TGTGCCAGTAGGCCTAAGGACAGGGGACAAAACTATGGCTACACCTTC,CASRPKDRGQNYGYTF
15,TRBJ2-5,TRBV11-2,.,TRBD2,TGTGCCAGCAGCTTAGCCCCGGGGGGGCGGGAGACCCAGTACTTC,CASSLAPGGRETQYF
14,TRBJ1-1,TRBV6-2/TRBV6-3,.,TRBD1,TGTGCCAGCAGGTACACCGGGACAGGCACTGAAGCTTTCTTT,CASRYTGTGTEAFF
15,TRBJ1-1,TRBV3-1/TRBV3-2,.,.,TGTGCCAGCAGCCAAGTTCGGGTCCTCAACACTGAAGCTTTCTTT,CASSQVRVLNTEAFF
14,TRBJ1-3,TRBV2,.,.,TGTGCCAGCAGTATGGGGCACTCTGGAAACACCATATATTTT,CASSMGHSGNTIYF
19,TRBJ2-3,TRBV4-2,.,TRBD2,TGTGCCAGCAGCAAAAGTGCCCCTCTAGCGGGGGGGGCCAGATATACGCAGTATTTT,CASSKSAPLAGGARYTQYF
14,TRBJ1-2,TRBV5-1,few,TRBD1,TGCGCCAGCGGAACAGGGGGCACGAACTATGGCTACACCTTC,CASGTGGTNYGYTF
13,TRBJ2-2,TRBV6-5,few,TRBD1,TGTGCCAGCGACAGGGGGAACACCGGGGAGCTGTTTTTT,CASDRGNTGELFF
16,TRBJ2-3,TRBV5-5,.,TRBD2,TGTGCCAGCAGCTACCTAGCGGGGATTAGCACAGATACGCAGTATTTT,CASSYLAGISTDTQYF
13,TRBJ2-5,TRBV4-1,.,.,TGCGCCAGCAGCCAACAGGGGACAAAGACCCAGTACTTC,CASSQQGTKTQYF
15,TRBJ2-7,TRBV7-2,.,TRBD2,TGTGCCAGCAGCCCCGGCGGGGGGCGTGGCTACGAGCAGTACTTC,CASSPGGGRGYEQYF
13,TRBJ1-2,TRBV2,few,.,TGTGCCAGCAGTGAGAGGCCGGATTATGGCTACACCTTC,CASSERPDYGYTF
17,TRBJ1-1,TRBV12-2,.,.,TGTGCAAGTCGCGCAAGAAGTTCCGGGACAGCGAACACTGAAGCTTTCTTT,CASRARSSGTANTEAFF